This TCR beta chain derives from a study of shared clonotypes between healthy human individuals. Clones were read by immunoSEQ multiplex PCR, and TCRdb kept only the in-frame ones, dropping some. This table holds more than 2,000,000 clones, over 85% found once. This TCR derives from a man younger than 35 in good health. Some clones in this sample may be carry-over from other donors' samples. The sample taken for sequencing was naive CD4+ T cells from PBMCs. Stated subset: CD45RA+ positively selected.

The CDR3 protein is CASSAIRGEQYF. CDR3 nucleotide sequence: TGCGCCAGCAGCGCAATCAGGGGAGAGCAGTACTTC. V and J are TRBV5-1 and TRBJ2-7; D may be TRBD1 (6 bases). The germline V gene encodes CDR1 SGHRS and CDR2 YFSETQ. Trimming left V 4 bases short and J 7 bases short, with 12 bases between. This CDR3 spans 12 amino acids.